Listed below are T cell receptor beta chains from one sample, sequenced in a study of identical twins. From the 5' RACE reads, TCRdb called clonotypes with MiXCR, one entry per CDR3 protein. The profile shows roughly 1.6 million distinct CDR3 sequences, around a third of them singletons. The sequenced sample consisted of cord blood. These receptor sequences come from a newborn girl in good health. CDR3s include the opening cysteine and the closing phenylalanine or tryptophan. The D gene is left open where the match is weak. Expanded clones are given a class, and other clones once, few, many or no size at all.

TRBJ2-7,-,-,TRBV27,CASPQRLGLYEQYF,TGTGCCAGCCCACAGCGGTTAGGGCTCTACGAGCAGTACTTC
TRBJ1-5,-,few,TRBV12-5,CASGFSNQPQHF,TGTGCTAGTGGTTTTAGCAATCAGCCCCAGCATTTT
TRBJ2-7,TRBD1,-,TRBV30,CAWRGRTGLHEQYF,TGTGCCTGGCGCGGTCGGACAGGGCTCCACGAGCAGTACTTC
TRBJ2-5,TRBD1,few,TRBV25-1,CASSELRTGVFQETQYF,TGTGCCAGCAGTGAGCTGAGGACAGGGGTATTCCAAGAGACCCAGTACTTC
TRBJ1-5,-,few,TRBV29-1,CSVVGGLNQPQHF,TGCAGCGTTGTCGGGGGCCTGAATCAGCCCCAGCATTTT
TRBJ2-3,-,many,TRBV7-2,CASSLFPQRSNTQYF,TGTGCCAGCAGCTTGTTTCCTCAGCGGTCAAATACGCAGTATTTT
TRBJ1-1,-,-,TRBV29-1,CSVAGDTGAFF,TGCAGCGTCGCAGGGGACACTGGAGCTTTCTTT
TRBJ1-1,TRBD1,-,TRBV6-5,CASSYGHRGKNTEAFF,TGTGCCAGCAGTTACGGCCACAGGGGGAAGAACACTGAAGCTTTCTTT
TRBJ2-3,TRBD1,-,TRBV2,CASGGQGRDTQYF,TGTGCCAGCGGCGGACAGGGGAGAGATACGCAGTATTTT
TRBJ1-2,-,few,TRBV4-1,CASSQDPRGVGYTF,TGCGCCAGCAGCCAAGATCCCCGGGGGGTAGGCTACACCTTC
TRBJ2-3,TRBD1,few,TRBV10-3,CAIARDSSTDTQYF,TGTGCCATCGCCAGGGACAGCAGCACAGATACGCAGTATTTT
TRBJ1-5,-,-,TRBV7-2,CASSLVQHSNQPQHF,TGTGCCAGCAGCTTAGTCCAGCATAGCAATCAGCCCCAGCATTTT
TRBJ2-5,TRBD2,-,TRBV12-3/TRBV12-4,CASSFGGGAQETQYF,TGTGCCAGCAGTTTTGGCGGGGGGGCACAAGAGACCCAGTACTTC
TRBJ2-1,-,-,TRBV6-5,CASRDRGFEQFF,TGTGCCAGCAGAGACCGGGGATTCGAGCAGTTCTTC
TRBJ2-3,TRBD2,-,TRBV4-2,CASSPPEREIADTQYF,TGTGCCAGCAGCCCCCCGGAGCGGGAGATAGCAGATACGCAGTATTTT
TRBJ2-1,TRBD1,few,TRBV3-1,CASSHYRGLINEQFF,TGTGCCAGCAGCCATTACAGGGGGCTCATCAATGAGCAGTTCTTC
TRBJ1-2,-,once,TRBV20-1,CSAYWTSNHGYTF,TGCAGTGCTTATTGGACCTCTAACCATGGCTACACCTTC
TRBJ1-1,-,-,TRBV7-2,CASSPRTHTEAFF,TGTGCCAGCAGCCCCCGGACCCACACTGAAGCTTTCTTT
TRBJ1-5,-,few,TRBV21-1,CASSPRRASGNQPQHF,TGTGCCAGCAGCCCCCGCCGGGCCTCGGGCAATCAGCCCCAGCATTTT
TRBJ1-6,TRBD1,few,TRBV6-1,CASSVAPGQADSPLHF,TGTGCCAGCAGTGTCGCACCGGGACAGGCGGATTCACCCCTCCACTTT
TRBJ2-7,TRBD2,many,TRBV12-3/TRBV12-4,CASSQLAGTYEQYF,TGTGCCAGCAGTCAACTAGCGGGGACCTACGAGCAGTACTTC
TRBJ1-1,-,few,TRBV4-1,CASSQFPRTVFMNTEAFF,TGCGCCAGCAGCCAATTCCCCCGGACGGTATTCATGAACACTGAAGCTTTCTTT
TRBJ2-7,-,-,TRBV27,CASSLQDSYNEQYF,TGTGCCAGCAGTTTACAGGACTCCTACAATGAGCAGTACTTC
TRBJ1-2,TRBD1,-,TRBV20-1,CSARPSGQGIYGYTF,TGCAGTGCTAGACCCTCGGGACAGGGGATCTATGGCTACACCTTC
TRBJ2-4,TRBD1,-,TRBV28,CASSSGQAAKNIQYF,TGTGCCAGCAGTTCGGGACAGGCGGCCAAAAACATTCAGTACTTC
TRBJ2-1,-,-,TRBV7-2,CASSVQGTSLHNEQFF,TGTGCCAGCAGCGTTCAGGGTACCAGCCTCCACAATGAGCAGTTCTTC
TRBJ2-7,-,few,TRBV5-1,CASSHPGALYEQYF,TGCGCCAGCAGCCATCCCGGGGCCCTCTACGAGCAGTACTTC
TRBJ2-7,-,many,TRBV5-1,CASSSLRDNSYEQYF,TGCGCCAGCAGCTCGCTACGGGACAACTCCTACGAGCAGTACTTC
TRBJ1-6,TRBD1,-,TRBV12-3/TRBV12-4,CASSWTGLASPLHF,TGTGCCAGCAGCTGGACAGGGTTGGCTTCACCCCTCCACTTT
TRBJ1-2,TRBD1,few,TRBV2,CASRRVTGDGYTF,TGTGCCAGCAGGCGGGTGACAGGGGACGGCTACACCTTC
TRBJ2-3,-,-,TRBV7-9,CASQLLGGSTDTQYF,TGTGCCAGTCAACTACTAGGGGGAAGCACAGATACGCAGTATTTT
TRBJ1-1,-,few,TRBV9,CASSVVAGTEAFF,TGTGCCAGCAGCGTAGTGGCAGGCACTGAAGCTTTCTTT
TRBJ1-2,-,few,TRBV7-2,CASSLTPPNGYTF,TGTGCCAGCAGCCTGACACCGCCTAACGGCTACACCTTC
TRBJ2-1,-,few,TRBV12-3/TRBV12-4,CASSSSGLVLNEQFF,-
TRBJ2-1,-,few,TRBV28,CASSFSIGGRFF,TGTGCCAGCAGTTTTAGTATCGGGGGTCGGTTCTTC
TRBJ2-7,-,few,TRBV30,CAWSLGYEQYF,TGTGCCTGGAGTCTAGGTTACGAGCAGTACTTC
TRBJ2-3,TRBD1,few,TRBV12-3/TRBV12-4,CASTPGTVSRDTQYF,TGTGCCAGTACACCGGGGACAGTCTCAAGAGATACGCAGTATTTT
TRBJ2-1,-,few,TRBV21-1,CASSRGTSVYNEQFF,TGTGCCAGCAGCAGAGGGACTAGCGTATACAATGAGCAGTTCTTC
TRBJ2-1,TRBD1,-,TRBV18,CASSGQGGTHNEQFF,TGTGCCAGCTCAGGACAGGGGGGGACCCACAATGAGCAGTTCTTC
TRBJ2-1,TRBD2,-,TRBV11-2,CASSLEASGNEQFF,TGTGCCAGCAGCTTGGAAGCTAGCGGCAATGAGCAGTTCTTC
TRBJ2-7,-,few,TRBV5-6,CASSLLGEVGYEQYF,TGTGCCAGCAGCTTGTTGGGGGAGGTGGGTTACGAGCAGTACTTC
TRBJ2-7,-,few,TRBV29-1,CSVAPSQSYEQYF,TGCAGCGTGGCACCTTCACAGTCCTACGAGCAGTACTTC
TRBJ1-4,-,-,TRBV27,CASSLVPGPTNEKLFF,TGTGCCAGCAGTTTGGTCCCGGGCCCCACTAATGAAAAACTGTTTTTT
TRBJ2-1,-,few,TRBV2,CASSEKFF,TGTGCCAGCAGTGAAAAGTTCTTC
TRBJ2-3,-,-,TRBV20-1,CSAFPGWTDTQYF,TGCAGTGCCTTCCCCGGGTGGACAGATACGCAGTATTTT
TRBJ2-7,-,-,TRBV4-2,CASSRVPNRGPSYNEQYF,TGTGCCAGCAGCCGAGTACCAAACCGGGGCCCCTCCTACAATGAGCAGTACTTC